This T cell receptor (beta chain) is from a study of identifying expanded T cells in peripheral blood. The CDR3 totals 14 residues. V shed 2 bases, J shed 7 bases, and the junction held 3 bases outside the gene matches. CDR1 is LNHNV and CDR2 is YYDKDF in the germline V gene (reference sequence). Clones were read by immunoSEQ multiplex PCR, and TCRdb kept only the in-frame ones, dropping some. The sample records 95,000 or so clones, roughly 86% being singletons. This sequence originates from a person aged 18 to 75 in good health. The chain recombines TRBV15 with TRBJ1-5; 9 nucleotides line up with TRBD1. Sequences were obtained from blood. CDR3 nucleotide sequence: TGTGCCACCAGCAGAATAGACAGGGGGCAGCCCCAGCATTTT. Translation gives CATSRIDRGQPQHF.